This T cell receptor beta chain is drawn from a study of shared clonotypes between healthy human individuals. Sequencing used immunoSEQ multiplex PCR; TCRdb keeps in-frame clones, though not all of them. The top ten clones hold over 1.5% of a sample with about 2.1 million clones, 90% to 95% of them seen once. As defined, naive CD8 cells were CD45RO-negative and positively selected for CCR7, with terminally differentiated effector memory CD45RA+ cells excluded. Trimming shortened V by 4 bases and J by 3 bases, and 16 bases separated the two germline ends. The length of the CDR3 is 15 residues. CDR1 is SGHRS, CDR2 YFSETQ, per germline. The table lists this clone with a count of one.

Specimen: naive CD8+ T cells from PBMCs. The clonotype originates from a man younger than 30 in good health. Some clones in this sample may be carry-over from other donors' samples. J is TRBJ2-5 and V is TRBV5-1; maybe TRBD1 (5 bases). The CDR3: CASSHGRTKEETQYF. The DNA of the CDR3 is TGCGCCAGCAGCCACGGACGGACAAAAGAAGAGACCCAGTACTTC.